Below, one T cell receptor beta chain is given with its context. The data were obtained in a study of PD-L1 blockade in urothelial cancer. Study overall: Each patient had 0 to 3 earlier chemotherapy regimens. Analyzed time points were 3 weeks (second dose) and 6 weeks after therapy began.

Time point described: peripheral blood 6 weeks after treatment start. This CDR3 is built from 14 residues. Trimming shortened V by 9 bases and J by 4 bases, and 17 bases separated the two germline ends. Germline V gene lookup returns CDR1 SGHRS and CDR2 YFSETQ. Sequenced by immunoSEQ multiplex PCR; TCRdb stores in-frame clones only, minus some. This table has about 43,000 clones, 83% appearing once. This rearrangement joins TRBV5-1 to TRBJ2-1, with a tentative D call TRBD2 (5 bases). The TCR sequence derives from a man aged 55 to 70 with urothelial cancer. The sequencing here drew on PBMCs, taken around atezolizumab (anti-PD-L1) treatment. The CDR3 protein is CATKAREGYNEQFF. The CDR3 DNA sequence: TGCGCCACCAAGGCGAGAGAGGGTTACAATGAGCAGTTCTTC.